This entry lists 2 T cell receptor beta chains sequenced from one sample in a study of OX40 agonist ivuxolimab in advanced cancers. The repertoire was sequenced with immunoSEQ multiplex PCR; TCRdb's copy has only in-frame clones and lacks some. Of some 60,000 clones listed, around 90% are singletons. The sequencing used CD4+ or CD8+ T cells sorted from blood, collected in a trial of the OX40 agonist ivuxolimab. The receptors were gathered from an adult with an advanced solid tumor such as melanoma, head and neck, liver or kidney cancer.

The chain uses TRBV7-2 and TRBJ2-6; D is undetermined. The CDR3 totals 13 residues. In germline, CDR1 is SGHTA, CDR2 FQGNSA. Deletions cut 6 bases from V and 2 bases from J, with 5 bases between. The CDR3 protein is CASRVTGANVLTF. For the CDR3, the DNA is TGTGCCAGCAGGGTAACTGGGGCCAACGTCCTGACTTTC.

This sequence joins TRBV6-1 and TRBJ2-2, with D perhaps TRBD2 (6 bases). Germline CDR1 is MNHNS and CDR2 is SASEGT. Trimming removed 8 bases at V and 5 bases at J, with 9 bases between. This CDR3 has 12 amino acids. CDR3 coding DNA: TGTGCCAGCGAGCGGGCGACCGGGGAGCTGTTTTTT. Its protein product is CASERATGELFF.